This T cell receptor beta chain is from a study of blood T cell repertoires in COVID-19. About the research overall: Material from acute and convalescent COVID-19 was sourced from the United States, Italy and Spain. T cells, B-cell-depleted T cells, or PBMCs provided the cDNA or gDNA that served as material.

This clone was seen just once. As originally analysed: Reference gene primer amplification gave estimated nucleated cell counts. Clones were sequenced by immunoSEQ multiplex PCR, and TCRdb holds only the in-frame ones, with some missing. V and J calls and clone size are those listed in that table; D and trimming were worked out from the DNA. Of around 300,000 clones listed, 85% were seen once; the top ten hold around 3.9%. Germline values: CDR1 LGHDT, CDR2 YNNKEL (reference sequence). V shed 3 bases, J shed 4 bases, and the junction held 3 bases outside the gene matches. This CDR3 region has 15 residues.

The source is a woman aged 45-65 years with active or convalescent COVID-19. Sequenced: peripheral blood. J is TRBJ2-3 and V is TRBV3-1 (or the pseudogene TRBV3-2); 11 bases are a match to TRBD2. The CDR3 DNA reads as TGTGCCAGCAGCCATTCTAGCGGGAGGCCAGATACGCAGTATTTT. Amino acid sequence: CASSHSSGRPDTQYF.